Presented here are 11 T cell receptor beta chains from one specimen sequenced in a study of blood T cell repertoires in COVID-19. Using immunoSEQ multiplex PCR, the repertoire was profiled, and TCRdb retains in-frame clones only, with some absent. Found here are fewer than 300,000 clones, around 85% of them singletons; the top ten hold 0.7% to 0.9%. The material sequenced was peripheral blood. The receptor source for this set is a human donor with COVID-19, enrolled during active disease. The donor label of this sample is uncertain.

V gene TRBV9 combines with J gene TRBJ2-7, with TRBD2 matching 9 bases. The CDR3 has 14 residues. CDR1 is SGDLS and CDR2 is YYNGEE in the germline V gene. V lost 0 bases and J lost 5; bases outside the gene matches: 3. The CDR3 region has the DNA TGTGCCAGCAGCGTAGCGCGGGGGGGCCACGAGCAGTACTTC. Translating it yields CASSVARGGHEQYF.

V and J are TRBV12-3 or TRBV12-4 and TRBJ2-1, with 7 bases aligning to TRBD2. After removal of 4 bases from V and 10 bases from J, the junction contained 4 bases not matched to a gene. This CDR3 is 12 amino acids long. The CDR3 DNA follows: TGTGCCAGCAGTTGGACTAGGCGGGAGCAGTTCTTC. Translating it yields CASSWTRREQFF.

The chain joins TRBV28 to TRBJ2-4, with TRBD2 identical over 12 bases. Germline V gene sequence: CDR1 MDHEN, CDR2 SYDVKM. Germline trimming cut 2 bases from V and 6 bases from J; bases unmatched to any gene: 8. The CDR3 is 17 amino acids. This CDR3 reads CASSLPTSGSRVNIQYF. The CDR3, as DNA: TGTGCCAGCAGTTTACCGACTAGCGGGAGTCGGGTAAACATTCAGTACTTC.

The chain couples TRBV19 to TRBJ2-2, with unresolved D. CDR1 is LNHDA, CDR2 SQIVND, per germline (reference sequence). The CDR3 length is 14 residues. The V end was cut by 4 bases, the J end by 4 bases, with 10 bases between. The CDR3 nucleotides read TGTGCCAGTAGTAACCCAGGTGGCACCGGGGAGCTGTTTTTT. Its translation: CASSNPGGTGELFF.

In this sample, this clone turned up a few times. The same CDR3 arises from other DNA sequences in this sample as well. This chain uses TRBV7-2 with TRBJ1-5, with 9 bases fitting TRBD1. Losses at the gene ends were 5 bases for V and 7 bases for J; bases not matched to a gene: 6. The germline CDR1 and CDR2 sequences are SGHTA and FQGNSA. This CDR3 comprises 14 residues. CDR3 residues: CASSPGTGPQPQHF. The CDR3, as DNA: TGTGCCAGCAGCCCGGGGACAGGGCCGCAGCCCCAGCATTTT.

V usage is TRBV28 and J usage is TRBJ1-4; 10 nucleotides match TRBD1. This CDR3 has 19 amino acids. Unmatched junction bases numbered 13, after V lost 5 bases and J lost 1 base. Per the germline V gene, CDR1 is MDHEN and CDR2 is SYDVKM. As DNA, the CDR3 is TGTGCCAGCAGTCCGCGGACAGGGGGATTAAGGTTAACTAATGAAAAACTGTTTTTT. Its translation is CASSPRTGGLRLTNEKLFF.

The chain carries TRBV5-1 and TRBJ2-1; TRBD2 matches 8 bases. The junction had 4 bases not matched to a gene; V was cut back by 1 base and J by 4 bases. Germline V lookup: CDR1 SGHRS, CDR2 YFSETQ. The CDR3 is 15 amino acids. CDR3 in DNA: TGCGCCAGCAGCTTGACTAGCGGAGAATACAATGAGCAGTTCTTC. Its translation: CASSLTSGEYNEQFF.

V usage is TRBV15 and J usage is TRBJ1-3; D not resolved. The CDR3 sequence is 15 residues long. V was cut by 0 bases and J by 0 bases, with 6 bases left in between. Germline-derived CDR1 and CDR2 are LNHNV and YYDKDF (reference sequence). CDR3 nucleotides: TGTGCCACCAGCAGAGACCTGAGCTCTGGAAACACCATATATTTT. It codes for CATSRDLSSGNTIYF. The complete variable domain, with remaining parts taken from reference TRBV15 and TRBJ1-3, reads DAMVIQNPRYQVTQFGKPVTLSCSQTLNHNVMYWYQQKSSQAPKLLFHYYDKDFNNEADTPDNFQSRRPNTSFCFLDIRSPGLGDTAMYLCATSRDLSSGNTIYFGEGSWLTVV.

The rearrangement links TRBV11-2 to TRBJ2-7, with TRBD2 matching over 11 bases. Germline CDR1 SGHAT, CDR2 FQNNGV. V shed 5 bases and J 2 bases; nucleotides not matched to a gene: 5. The CDR3 contains 15 residues. The CDR3 DNA sequence: TGTGCCAGCAGCCAGACTAGCGGGGTCACCTACGAGCAGTACTTC. Protein product: CASSQTSGVTYEQYF.

The CDR3 nucleotides are TGTGCCAGCAGCGTAGTAAGCGGGACCAATGAGCAGTTCTTC. Encoded protein: CASSVVSGTNEQFF. J is TRBJ2-1 and V is TRBV9; 7 nucleotides align to TRBD2. This CDR3 has 14 residues. V trimming: 0 bases; J trimming: 6 bases; junction bases outside the gene matches: 3. CDR1 is SGDLS, CDR2 YYNGEE, per germline.

The chain links TRBV2 to TRBJ1-1, with 7 positions matching TRBD1. The J segment lost 1 base and the V segment lost 3 bases, leaving 8 bases of the junction unmatched. The germline V gene encodes CDR1 SNHLY and CDR2 FYNNEI. This CDR3 contains 16 residues. The CDR3: CASSDPGGRWNTEAFF. As DNA, the CDR3 is TGTGCCAGCAGTGACCCAGGGGGGCGTTGGAACACTGAAGCTTTCTTT.